These 14 T cell receptor beta chains were all obtained from the same sample, sequenced in a study of shared clonotypes between healthy human individuals. Sequencing used immunoSEQ multiplex PCR; TCRdb keeps in-frame clones, though not all of them. Among some 550,000 clones listed, around 97% were seen once. The sample taken for sequencing was naive CD4+ T cells sorted from blood. Subset of the sample: CD45RA+ positively selected. These receptors came from a woman between 25 and 40 years old in good health.

The chain joins TRBV19 to TRBJ2-1, with a weak D call TRBD2 (6 bases). V gave up 6 bases and J gave up 3 bases, with 6 bases separating them. Germline CDR1 is LNHDA and CDR2 is SQIVND (reference sequence). The CDR3 spans 12 residues. The CDR3 sequence is CASSGSYNEQFF. CDR3 sequence (DNA): TGTGCCAGTAGCGGGAGCTACAATGAGCAGTTCTTC.

This clone was picked up one time. The rearrangement links TRBV6-6 to TRBJ2-5; D may correspond to TRBD1 or TRBD2 (5 bases each). Germline lookup yields CDR1 MNHNY and CDR2 SVGAGI (reference sequence). Trimming stripped 7 bases from V and 7 bases from J, with 25 bases between. The CDR3 runs to 16 residues. The CDR3 region is CASKNGRGRPKGTQYF. In DNA, the CDR3 is TGTGCCAGCAAAAACGGTCGGGGCAGGCCTAAGGGGACCCAGTACTTC.

This clone came up once. The chain joins TRBV18 to TRBJ2-5; TRBD2 agrees at 10 bases. Trimming at V came to 2 bases and at J to 0 bases, leaving 18 bases not matched to a gene. The CDR3 has 21 residues. From germline, CDR1 is KGHSH and CDR2 LQKENI. The CDR3 is CASSPRIRRLAGDVHQETQYF. The CDR3 coding sequence is TGTGCCAGCTCACCAAGGATTAGGCGGCTAGCGGGAGATGTCCACCAAGAGACCCAGTACTTC.

This clone was seen a single time. V gene TRBV27 combines with J gene TRBJ2-7; perhaps TRBD1 as D (6 bases). The V end lost 2 bases, the J end lost 5 bases, and 16 bases lay between the germline ends. This CDR3 comprises 15 residues. Germline V gene lookup returns CDR1 MNHEY and CDR2 SMNVEV (reference sequence). The CDR3 DNA is TGTGCCAGCAGTTTAAATCTGGGGGCGAAGGACGAGCAGTACTTC. This sequence encodes CASSLNLGAKDEQYF.

The chain carries TRBV19 and TRBJ2-1; D possibly corresponds to TRBD1 (6 bases). CDR1 and CDR2 (germline): LNHDA, SQIVND (reference sequence). The CDR3 length is 16 residues. The V and J ends lost 4 bases and 9 bases respectively, with 22 bases between them. The CDR3 DNA sequence: TGTGCCAGTAGTAGCCCGGGACACCGGAGTTCGGGTGAGCAGTTCTTC. It codes for CASSSPGHRSSGEQFF.

The chain couples TRBV28 to TRBJ1-1, with a possible D match to TRBD1 (6 bases). The germline V gene encodes CDR1 MDHEN and CDR2 SYDVKM. V dropped 5 bases and J dropped 5 bases, with 15 bases sitting between them. This CDR3 has 14 residues. The CDR3 loop reads CASSRGGAGTEAFF. In DNA, the CDR3 is TGTGCCAGCAGTAGGGGGGGCGCGGGAACTGAAGCTTTCTTT.

The V gene is TRBV6-5, the J gene TRBJ1-2; no definite D call. The germline CDR1 and CDR2 sequences are MNHEY and SVGAGI. The CDR3 totals 12 residues. V shed 6 bases and J shed 12 bases, with 17 bases lying between them. The CDR3 is CASSNERVNHTF. DNA for the CDR3: TGTGCCAGCAGCAACGAGAGGGTCAATCACACCTTC.

The genes are TRBV11-2 and TRBJ1-1; tentatively, D is TRBD1 (6 bases). Germline CDR1 is SGHAT and CDR2 is FQNNGV. The CDR3 runs to 14 residues. Trimming cost V 1 base and J 1 base, with 7 bases left between them. The CDR3 region has the DNA TGTGCCAGCAGCTTAGGCAGGGGGAACACTGAAGCTTTCTTT. The encoded protein is CASSLGRGNTEAFF.

V and J are TRBV28 and TRBJ1-3, with D unresolved. The V end lost 2 bases, the J end lost 0 bases, and 8 bases lay between the germline ends. CDR1 and CDR2 from the germline V gene are MDHEN and SYDVKM. The CDR3 is 15 amino acids. The CDR3 DNA is TGTGCCAGCAGTTTACCGGGCTTCTCTGGAAACACCATATATTTT. Amino acids: CASSLPGFSGNTIYF.

V is TRBV27 and J is TRBJ2-1; weak D call: TRBD2 (6 bases). Trimming cost V 7 bases and J 9 bases, with 19 bases left between them. The CDR3 covers 14 residues. CDR1 and CDR2 (germline): MNHEY, SMNVEV (reference sequence). CDR3 DNA: TGTGCCAGCATCCGGGACTCTGGGCGCGGTGAGCAGTTCTTC. As protein: CASIRDSGRGEQFF.

The rearrangement joins TRBV5-6 to TRBJ1-1; no definite D call. Per germline, CDR1 SGHDT and CDR2 YYEEEE. The CDR3 runs to 11 residues. V was pared by 2 bases and J by 3 bases, with 2 bases between. The CDR3 region has the DNA TGTGCCAGCAGCTTATACACTGAAGCTTTCTTT. Its translation is CASSLYTEAFF.

This chain joins TRBV27 and TRBJ2-5; maybe TRBD1 (5 bases). Germline lookup yields CDR1 MNHEY and CDR2 SMNVEV (reference sequence). The V end was cut by 5 bases, the J end by 0 bases, with 19 bases between. The CDR3 contains 17 residues. CDR3 DNA: TGTGCCAGCAGTCACATTGGAGACAGTCAGTACCAAGAGACCCAGTACTTC. Encoded protein: CASSHIGDSQYQETQYF.

This chain uses TRBV11-2 with TRBJ2-6, with unresolved D. This CDR3 contains 13 residues. V was cut by 8 bases and J by 0 bases, with 5 bases left in between. Germline CDR1 and CDR2: SGHAT and FQNNGV. The CDR3 spells CASGNSGANVLTF. In nucleotides, the CDR3 is TGTGCCAGCGGGAACTCTGGGGCCAACGTCCTGACTTTC.

V gene TRBV10-2 combines with J gene TRBJ1-2; unclear D gene. Looked up from germline, CDR1 is WSHSY and CDR2 is SAAADI. The CDR3 extends over 13 amino acids. Trimming removed 2 bases at V and 9 bases at J, with 13 bases between. The CDR3 nucleotides read TGCGCCAGCAGTGAGAAGGCCATTTTTCGCTACACCTTC. Translated: CASSEKAIFRYTF.